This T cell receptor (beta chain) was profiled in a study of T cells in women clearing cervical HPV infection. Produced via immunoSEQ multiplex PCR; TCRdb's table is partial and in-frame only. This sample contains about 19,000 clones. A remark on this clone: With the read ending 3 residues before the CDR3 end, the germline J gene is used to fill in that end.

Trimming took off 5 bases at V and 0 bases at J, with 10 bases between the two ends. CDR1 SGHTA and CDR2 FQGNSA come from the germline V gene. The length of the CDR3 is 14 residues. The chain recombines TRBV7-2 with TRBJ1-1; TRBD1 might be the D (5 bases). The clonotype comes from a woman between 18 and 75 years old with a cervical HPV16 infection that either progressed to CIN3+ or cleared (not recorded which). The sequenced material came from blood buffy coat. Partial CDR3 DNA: TGTGCCAGCAGCCCCGGGGGGATGAACACTGAA. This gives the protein CASSPGGMNTE. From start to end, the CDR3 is CASSPGGMNTEAFF.